A selection of T cell receptor beta chains follows, all from one sample in a study of cytomegalovirus exposure and HLA in healthy donors. Here immunoSEQ multiplex PCR was the method, and the copy in TCRdb shows in-frame clones only, minus some. This sample has 95,000 to 150,000 clones, with 65% to 80% found just once. Input material: PBMCs. Receptors originate from a man in his 60s in good health and CMV-seropositive. Each CDR3 is given with its conserved first and last residue. Each record gives: J gene, clone size, V gene, D gene, CDR3 DNA, CDR3 protein. A D gene is named only where the DNA matches it firmly. Clone size is given for some rows only: seen once, a few or many times, or a class if the clone is expanded.

TRBJ2-7,-,TRBV5-1,TRBD1,TGCGCCAGCAGCTATTTAAGGGGGACAGGCTACGAGCAGTACTTC,CASSYLRGTGYEQYF
TRBJ1-1,few,TRBV28,-,TGTGCCAGCAGTTTAGGCGACAGGTACAACACTGAAGCTTTCTTT,CASSLGDRYNTEAFF
TRBJ1-1,-,TRBV7-9,TRBD1,TGTGCCAGCAGCCGGGGGACAGCGAACACTGAAGCTTTCTTT,CASSRGTANTEAFF
TRBJ2-3,once,TRBV4-1,TRBD2,TGCGCCAGCAGCCAGAGGATGTACCGGGGGGGCCTTTCAGATACGCAGTATTTT,CASSQRMYRGGLSDTQYF
TRBJ1-5,-,TRBV10-2,-,TGCGCCAGCAGTGAGTTGCAGGGTGTGCGCAATCAGCCCCAGCATTTT,CASSELQGVRNQPQHF
TRBJ2-7,-,TRBV2,-,TGTGCCAGCAGTGAACGATTAGTCTTCTACGAGCAGTACTTC,CASSERLVFYEQYF
TRBJ2-6,-,TRBV4-2,TRBD2,TGTGCCAGCAGCCAGCCCTGGGGAGGGTCTGGGGCCAACGTCCTGACTTTC,CASSQPWGGSGANVLTF
TRBJ1-2,-,TRBV6-1,-,TGTGCCAGCACACAGACGGCCTATGGCTACACCTTC,CASTQTAYGYTF
TRBJ1-2,-,TRBV14,TRBD1,TGTGCCAGCAGCCAAGGGACAGGCTATGGCTACACCTTC,CASSQGTGYGYTF
TRBJ1-2,-,TRBV10-1,-,TGCGCCAGCAGCGATCAGGAACCCTATGGCTACACCTTC,CASSDQEPYGYTF
TRBJ1-2,-,TRBV20-1,-,TGCAGTTCGACAGGCCACTATGGCTACACCTTC,CSSTGHYGYTF
TRBJ1-5,-,TRBV7-6,-,TGTGCCAGCAGCAAAGGCGGGACGCCCGTTCAGCCCCAGCATTTT,CASSKGGTPVQPQHF
TRBJ1-4,-,TRBV28,TRBD1,TGTGCCAGCAGACAGGGGGTGGCTAATGAAAAACTGTTTTTT,CASRQGVANEKLFF
TRBJ1-4,-,TRBV18,-,TGTGCCAGCTCTCCGGTCCAGGGCAATGAAAAACTGTTTTTT,CASSPVQGNEKLFF
TRBJ1-5,-,TRBV28,TRBD1,TGTGCCAGCAGTTTTATGTGGCGCGGGGACAGGACAAATCAGCCCCAGCATTTT,CASSFMWRGDRTNQPQHF
TRBJ2-1,-,TRBV19,TRBD2,TGTGCCAGTAGCCAAATCGGGACTAGCGGGGTGAATGAGCAGTTCTTC,CASSQIGTSGVNEQFF
TRBJ1-1,-,TRBV7-9,TRBD1,TGTGCCAGCAGCTTAGTGGGCAGGGGGCGAGTAGCTTTCTTT,CASSLVGRGRVAFF